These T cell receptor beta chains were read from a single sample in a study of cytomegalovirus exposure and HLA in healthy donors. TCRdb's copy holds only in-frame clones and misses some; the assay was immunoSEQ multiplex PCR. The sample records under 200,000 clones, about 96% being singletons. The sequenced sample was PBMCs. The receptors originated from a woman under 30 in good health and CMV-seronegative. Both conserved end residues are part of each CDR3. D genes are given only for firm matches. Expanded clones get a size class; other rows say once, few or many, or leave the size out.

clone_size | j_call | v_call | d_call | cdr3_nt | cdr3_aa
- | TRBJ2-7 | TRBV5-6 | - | TGTGCCAGCAGCTTTCCTCCTTTGGCAGGGGGGTACGAGCAGTACTTC | CASSFPPLAGGYEQYF
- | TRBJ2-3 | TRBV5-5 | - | TGTGCCAGCAGCTTGGGTGGGGCTAGCACAGATACGCAGTATTTT | CASSLGGASTDTQYF
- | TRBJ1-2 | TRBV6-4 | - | TGTGCCAGCACCCGGCGGGGGTATGGCTATGGCTACACCTTC | CASTRRGYGYGYTF
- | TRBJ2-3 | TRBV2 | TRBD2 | TGTGCCAGCGTGGCTAGCGGGGGGGATACTCATACGCAGTATTTT | CASVASGGDTHTQYF
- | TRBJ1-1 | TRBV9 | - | TGTGCCAGCAGCCCCTCAGGGGCAAACACTGAAGCTTTCTTT | CASSPSGANTEAFF
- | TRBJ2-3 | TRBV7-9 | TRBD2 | TGTGCCAGCAGCTTGAGCTGGCGGGGGGGAAGAGATACGCAGTATTTT | CASSLSWRGGRDTQYF
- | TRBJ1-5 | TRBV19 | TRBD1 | TGTGCCAGTAGTTGGACAGGCCGGGACGGACCCCAGCATTTT | CASSWTGRDGPQHF
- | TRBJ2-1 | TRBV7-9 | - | TGTGCCAGCAGCCCCCGGGGGGCCAACAATGAGCAGTTCTTC | CASSPRGANNEQFF
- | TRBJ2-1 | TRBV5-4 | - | TGTGCCAGCAGCCCCTGGGGAGCAGGTGAGCAGTTCTTC | CASSPWGAGEQFF
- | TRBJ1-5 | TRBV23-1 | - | TGCGCCAGCAGTCAATCGGGGGGGTTCAATCAGCCCCAGCATTTT | CASSQSGGFNQPQHF
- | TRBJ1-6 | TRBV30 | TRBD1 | TGTGCCTGGAGTATCGACAGGGTAACGGCACCCCTCCACTTT | CAWSIDRVTAPLHF
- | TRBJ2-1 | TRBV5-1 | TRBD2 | TGCGCCAGCAGCTTGTTCCTTCCGACTAGCGGGGGGGGAAATGAGCAGTTCTTC | CASSLFLPTSGGGNEQFF
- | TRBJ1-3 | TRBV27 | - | TGTGCCAGCAGTTCCCGCCGACAGGCTGGAAACACCATATATTTT | CASSSRRQAGNTIYF
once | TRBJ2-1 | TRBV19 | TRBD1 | TGTGCCAGTAAACAGGGGGAGCAGTTCTTC | CASKQGEQFF
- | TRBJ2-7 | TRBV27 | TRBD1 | TGTGCCAGCAGCGAACAGGGGTCCCTGACCTACGAGCAGTACTTC | CASSEQGSLTYEQYF
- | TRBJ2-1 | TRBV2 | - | TGTGCCAGCAGTTCCGGGACTTCCGAGCAGTTCTTC | CASSSGTSEQFF
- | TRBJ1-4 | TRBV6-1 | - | TGTGCCAGCAGTGTCACGGGAAAACTGTTTTTT | CASSVTGKLFF
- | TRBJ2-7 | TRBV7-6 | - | TGTGCCAGCAGCCAAGAAGGAGGGTATGGTTACGAGCAGTACTTC | CASSQEGGYGYEQYF
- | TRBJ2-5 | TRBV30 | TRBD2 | TGTGCCTGGAGGGACCTAGCGGGGGGGCAAGAGACCCAGTACTTC | CAWRDLAGGQETQYF
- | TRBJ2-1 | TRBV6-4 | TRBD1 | TGTGCCAGCAGTCCCGGGACAGGGGTTTACAATGAGCAGTTCTTC | CASSPGTGVYNEQFF
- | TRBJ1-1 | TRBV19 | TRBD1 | TGTGCCAGTAGTATGGACGTAGGGGGCTGGGGGACTGAAGCTTTCTTT | CASSMDVGGWGTEAFF
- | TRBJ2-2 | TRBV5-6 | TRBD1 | TGTGCCAGCAGCTTGGTGCAGGGGGCGCCCGGGGAGCTGTTTTTT | CASSLVQGAPGELFF
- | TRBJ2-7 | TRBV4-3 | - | TGCGCCAGCAGCCCTTCTGGGGGGTACGAGCAGTACTTC | CASSPSGGYEQYF
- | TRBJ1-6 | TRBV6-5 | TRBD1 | TGTGCCAGCAGGGGGAGACAGGGGACTAACCTCCACTTT | CASRGRQGTNLHF
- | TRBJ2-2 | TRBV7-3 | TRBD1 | TGTGCCAGCAGCTCGGGGACAGGGGCATTAACCGGGGAGCTGTTTTTT | CASSSGTGALTGELFF
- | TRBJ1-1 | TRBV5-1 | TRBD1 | TGCGCCAGCAGCACGGGACAGATGAACACTGAAGCTTTCTTT | CASSTGQMNTEAFF
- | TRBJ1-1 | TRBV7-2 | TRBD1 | TGTGCCAGCAGACACACAGGGGGCACTGAAGCTTTCTTT | CASRHTGGTEAFF
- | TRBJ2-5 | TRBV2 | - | TGTGCCAGCAGTGAGGGAGGATATAGCGGACAAGAGACCCAGTACTTC | CASSEGGYSGQETQYF
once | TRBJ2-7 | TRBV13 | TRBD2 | TGTGCCAGCAGTCCCGGGCGGGGGGCCTACGAGCAGTACTTC | CASSPGRGAYEQYF
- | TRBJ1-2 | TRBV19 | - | TGTGCCAGTAGTATTAATGCTAACTATGGCTACACCTTC | CASSINANYGYTF
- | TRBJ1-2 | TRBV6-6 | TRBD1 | TGTGCCAGCAGTTACCCGGGACAGGGCTCCTATGGCTACACCTTC | CASSYPGQGSYGYTF
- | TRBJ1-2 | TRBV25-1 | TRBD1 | TGTGCCAGCAGTGAAACACGGGCGACAGGGAACTATGGCTACACCTTC | CASSETRATGNYGYTF
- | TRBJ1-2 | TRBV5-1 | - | TGCGCCAGCAGCTTGGCTCCAGGAAGCTATGGCTACACCTTC | CASSLAPGSYGYTF
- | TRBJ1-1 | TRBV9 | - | TGTGCCAGCAGCCCAACCTATATGAACACTGAAGCTTTCTTT | CASSPTYMNTEAFF
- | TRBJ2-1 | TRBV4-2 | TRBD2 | TGTGCCAGCAGCTCTCGACTAGCGGGGGAGGGCAATGAGCAGTTCTTC | CASSSRLAGEGNEQFF
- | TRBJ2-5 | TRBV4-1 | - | TGCGCCAGCAGCCAACCGTCCGGGGAGACCCAGTACTTC | CASSQPSGETQYF
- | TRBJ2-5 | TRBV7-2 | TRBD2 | TGTGCCAGCAGCCCCCGACTAGCTAGCGAGACCCAGTACTTC | CASSPRLASETQYF
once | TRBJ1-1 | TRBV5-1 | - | TGCGCCAGCAGCTTGGACACGTGGAACACTGAAGCTTTCTTT | CASSLDTWNTEAFF
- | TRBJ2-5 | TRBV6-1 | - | TGTGCCAGCAGTGATCCGGGGTCCCAAGAGACCCAGTACTTC | CASSDPGSQETQYF
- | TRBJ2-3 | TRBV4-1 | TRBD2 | TGCGCCAGCAGCCCCTCCTCAGCGGGGTACACAGATACGCAGTATTTT | CASSPSSAGYTDTQYF
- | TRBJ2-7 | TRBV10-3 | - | TGTGCCATCAGTGGGCCCGCCTACGAGCAGTACTTC | CAISGPAYEQYF
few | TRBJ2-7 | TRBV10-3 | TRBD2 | TGTGCCATCAGTGAGGGTGGAGGGAGGGCCTACGAGCAGTACTTC | CAISEGGGRAYEQYF